Below are 14 T cell receptor beta chains sequenced from a single sample in a study of blood T cell repertoires in COVID-19. Assay: immunoSEQ multiplex PCR; the TCRdb copy retains only in-frame clones and omits some. The table records some 47,000 clones, 75% to 95% of them present only once. The sample consisted of peripheral blood. All receptors come from a man aged 70 or older with acute or convalescent COVID-19.

V gene TRBV30 combines with J gene TRBJ2-2; TRBD1 might be the D (5 bases). CDR1 is GTSNPN and CDR2 is SVGIG in the germline V gene (reference sequence). Trimming stripped 2 bases from V and 5 bases from J, with 9 bases between. This CDR3 region has 13 residues. The CDR3 loop reads CAWSKQETGELFF. The DNA of the CDR3 is TGTGCCTGGAGTAAACAGGAGACCGGGGAGCTGTTTTTT.

The CDR3 region has the DNA TGTGCCAGCAGTCTAGCGCCCTACAATGAGCAGTTCTTC. It specifies CASSLAPYNEQFF. The rearrangement uses TRBV27 and TRBJ2-1; D perhaps matches TRBD2 (6 bases). There are 13 residues in the CDR3. Deletions cut 5 bases from V and 2 bases from J, with 7 bases between. Looked up from germline, CDR1 is MNHEY and CDR2 is SMNVEV (reference sequence).

The rearrangement links TRBV5-1 to TRBJ1-2; a weak D match, TRBD1 (5 bases). This CDR3 contains 14 residues. With 4 bases removed from V and 2 bases from J, the gap between germline ends came to 12 bases. Germline values: CDR1 SGHRS, CDR2 YFSETQ. The CDR3, as DNA: TGCGCCAGCAGCGAAGACGGGGGGAACTATGGCTACACCTTC. This codes for CASSEDGGNYGYTF.

This clone was seen only once. The rearrangement uses TRBV7-2 and TRBJ1-3, with D unclear. Germline assignment: CDR1 SGHTA and CDR2 FQGNSA. The CDR3 consists of 15 residues. Trimming took off 2 bases at V and 0 bases at J, with 8 bases between the two ends. This chain's CDR3 is CASSLIWSSGNTIYF. The CDR3 nucleotides read TGTGCCAGCAGCTTAATCTGGAGCTCTGGAAACACCATATATTTT.

The gene calls are TRBV7-8 and TRBJ2-5, with 10 bases aligning to TRBD1. The V and J ends lost 5 bases and 5 bases, in that order; junction bases with no gene match: 8. CDR3 length equals 15 residues. Germline V gives CDR1 SGHVS, CDR2 FQNEAQ. The CDR3 DNA reads as TGTGCCAGCAGCCCGGGGACAGGGGTGTTGGAGACCCAGTACTTC. Translated, it gives CASSPGTGVLETQYF.

The rearrangement joins TRBV7-9 to TRBJ2-5; 10 nucleotides align to TRBD2. Trimming took 1 base from V and 1 from J; bases not matched to a gene: 12. CDR1 is SEHNR, CDR2 FQNEAQ, per germline (reference sequence). This CDR3 has 19 amino acids. The CDR3 DNA sequence: TGTGCCAGCAGCTTAGACGGACTAGCGGTGGTAGCGCCCCAAGAGACCCAGTACTTC. Encoded protein: CASSLDGLAVVAPQETQYF.

The chain links TRBV19 to TRBJ2-1; 9 bases map to TRBD2. The CDR3 is 15 amino acids. The V gene end was trimmed by 4 bases and the J gene end by 6 bases; junction bases not matched to a gene: 7. In germline, CDR1 is LNHDA, CDR2 SQIVND (reference sequence). Written as DNA, the CDR3 is TGTGCCAGTAGTACGGCGGGGGGGCCTGGCAATGAGCAGTTCTTC. Translation: CASSTAGGPGNEQFF.

V usage is TRBV7-2 and J usage is TRBJ1-4; 8 bases align to TRBD1. After removal of 3 bases from V and 1 base from J, the junction contained 1 base not matched to a gene. Germline values: CDR1 SGHTA, CDR2 FQGNSA. This CDR3 has 15 residues. CDR3 in DNA: TGTGCCAGCAGCTTCGACAGGGGAACTAATGAAAAACTGTTTTTT. Amino acid sequence: CASSFDRGTNEKLFF.

This chain links TRBV4-2 with TRBJ2-3; 9 bases are shared with TRBD1. The CDR3 is 16 amino acids. J lost 3 bases, V lost 4 bases, and 8 bases had no gene match. Germline lookup yields CDR1 LGHNA and CDR2 YNFKEQ. The CDR3 DNA sequence: TGTGCCAGCAGCCGCGAAGGACAGGGGTTAACAGATACGCAGTATTTT. Translated, it gives CASSREGQGLTDTQYF.

The chain employs TRBV7-6 and TRBJ2-7, with 10 bases matching TRBD2. With 5 bases clipped from V and 7 bases from J, the junction kept 11 bases outside the gene matches. Germline lookup yields CDR1 SGHVS and CDR2 FNYEAQ. This CDR3 has 15 residues. The CDR3 protein is CASSPVGAGGREQYF. CDR3 bases: TGTGCCAGCAGCCCCGTTGGAGCGGGGGGGCGAGAGCAGTACTTC.

This clone was found a few times. The chain is built from TRBV5-1 and TRBJ1-2, with 8 bases identical to TRBD1. Germline V gene data show CDR1 as SGHRS and CDR2 as YFSETQ. The CDR3 is made up of 14 amino acids. After removal of 4 bases from V and 8 bases from J, the junction contained 10 bases not matched to a gene. The CDR3 spells CASSLSTGVAGYTF. The CDR3 DNA reads as TGCGCCAGCAGCCTTTCGACAGGGGTGGCAGGCTACACCTTC.

The sample holds one count of this clone. This rearrangement joins TRBV7-2 to TRBJ1-1; TRBD1 is a possible D gene (6 bases). Germline V lookup: CDR1 SGHTA, CDR2 FQGNSA. The CDR3 covers 16 residues. Trimming stripped 7 bases from V and 4 bases from J, with 22 bases between. The DNA of the CDR3 is TGTGCCAGCAACCCTAGGACTGGGGGCAGGGGCACTGAAGCTTTCTTT. The encoded protein is CASNPRTGGRGTEAFF.

This sequence joins TRBV3-1 (or the pseudogene TRBV3-2) and TRBJ1-2, with D hard to call. The length of the CDR3 is 12 residues. Trimming shortened V by 1 base and J by 7 bases, and 7 bases separated the two germline ends. The germline gives CDR1 LGHDT, CDR2 YNNKEL (reference sequence). The CDR3 here is CASSQASFGYTF. As DNA, the CDR3 is TGTGCCAGCAGCCAAGCGTCCTTTGGCTACACCTTC.

The DNA of the CDR3 is TGTGCCAGCAGCCAAGGGGGGGCCAGGGCGGGCTATGGCTACACCTTC. It specifies CASSQGGARAGYGYTF. The chain has TRBV7-2 and TRBJ1-2; the D gene is possibly TRBD1 (6 bases). CDR3 size: 16 residues. The ends were cut back, 5 bases at V and 4 bases at J, with 20 bases in the middle. CDR1 is SGHTA, CDR2 FQGNSA, per germline. The full variable domain, rest sourced from reference TRBV7-2 and TRBJ1-2, is GAGVSQSPSNKVTEKGKDVELRCDPISGHTALYWYRQSLGQGLEFLIYFQGNSAPDKSGLPSDRFSAERTGGSVSTLTIQRTQQEDSAVYLCASSQGGARAGYGYTFGSGTRLTVV.